The next 25 T cell receptor beta chains were all read from a single sample in a study of technical replicates of blood from a handful of donors. Using immunoSEQ multiplex PCR, the repertoire was profiled, and TCRdb retains in-frame clones only, with some absent. The table has under 65,000 clones, 95% to 97% seen once. Sequenced: T cells isolated from PBMCs. These receptors all stem from a human donor in good health.

The genes are TRBV28 and TRBJ2-7, with 9 bases aligning to TRBD1. Unmatched junction bases numbered 11, after V lost 5 bases and J lost 3 bases. Germline CDR1 reads MDHEN; CDR2 reads SYDVKM. This CDR3 region has 16 residues. The CDR3 bases are TGTGCCAGCAGTAAAATTTCCGGGACAGGGTTCTACGAGCAGTACTTC. It encodes CASSKISGTGFYEQYF.

This clone was seen only once. This chain joins TRBV4-1 and TRBJ2-3, with 9 positions matching TRBD2. Germline CDR1 is MGHRA and CDR2 is YSYEKL. There are 15 residues in the CDR3. Trimming at V came to 3 bases and at J to 4 bases, leaving 5 bases not matched to a gene. The CDR3 reads CASSQRTSVPDTQYF. DNA of the CDR3: TGCGCCAGCAGCCAGAGGACTAGCGTCCCAGATACGCAGTATTTT.

The rearrangement links TRBV5-6 to TRBJ1-2, with unresolved D. The V gene's germline CDR1 is SGHDT and CDR2 YYEEEE. The CDR3 spans 14 residues. Trimming cost V 0 bases and J 2 bases, with 8 bases left between them. The CDR3 sequence: CASSLGQANYGYTF. DNA of the CDR3: TGTGCCAGCAGCTTGGGGCAGGCGAACTATGGCTACACCTTC.

The chain combines TRBV15 with TRBJ1-1; D call uncertain. Trimming left V 4 bases short and J 1 base short, with 10 bases between. The CDR3 extends over 14 amino acids. Germline assignment: CDR1 LNHNV and CDR2 YYDKDF (reference sequence). The CDR3 region is CATSIRHANTEAFF. The DNA for the CDR3 is TGTGCCACCAGCATAAGACACGCGAACACTGAAGCTTTCTTT.

In DNA form, the CDR3 reads TGTGCCAGCAGTTTAAGCGGGTATGAGACCCAGTACTTC. It translates to CASSLSGYETQYF. V gene TRBV27 combines with J gene TRBJ2-5, with D possibly matching TRBD2 (6 bases). V shed 2 bases and J shed 5 bases, with 9 bases lying between them. The germline V gene has CDR1 MNHEY and CDR2 SMNVEV (reference sequence). This CDR3 is built from 13 residues.

This chain links TRBV19 with TRBJ2-7; 8 bases line up with TRBD2. This CDR3 contains 14 residues. Unmatched junction bases numbered 1, after V lost 0 bases and J lost 3 bases. Germline V gene lookup returns CDR1 LNHDA and CDR2 SQIVND (reference sequence). In nucleotides, the CDR3 is TGTGCCAGTAGTATAGATACTAGCGGCTACGAGCAGTACTTC. Residues: CASSIDTSGYEQYF.

This clone was found once. The chain links TRBV5-5 to TRBJ1-5, with D maybe TRBD1 (6 bases). There are 16 residues in the CDR3. V was shortened by 0 bases and J by 4 bases, with 14 bases between the two germline ends. Germline CDR1 and CDR2: SGHKS and YYEKEE (reference sequence). CDR3 residues: CASSLEGGPGNQPQHF. The CDR3 DNA sequence: TGTGCCAGCAGCTTGGAAGGGGGTCCTGGTAATCAGCCCCAGCATTTT.

The chain links TRBV2 to TRBJ1-5; 8 positions agree with TRBD1. Germline CDR1 reads SNHLY; CDR2 reads FYNNEI. V lost 6 bases and J lost 0; bases outside the gene matches: 1. This CDR3 region has 14 residues. The CDR3 DNA is TGTGCCAGCAGCGGGACAGGTAGCAATCAGCCCCAGCATTTT. Encoded protein: CASSGTGSNQPQHF.

V is TRBV19 and J is TRBJ1-5; D perhaps matches TRBD1 (6 bases). V lost 9 bases, J lost 0 bases, and 15 bases lay in between. The CDR3 covers 15 residues. Germline CDR1 LNHDA, CDR2 SQIVND (reference sequence). The CDR3 nucleotides read TGTGCCAGCTTTGACAGGTTTTATAGCAATCAGCCCCAGCATTTT. This codes for CASFDRFYSNQPQHF.

V usage is TRBV29-1 and J usage is TRBJ2-7; D call uncertain. From germline, CDR1 is SQVTM and CDR2 ANQGSEA. Trimming pared 4 bases from V and 3 bases from J, leaving 7 bases between. The CDR3 runs to 11 residues. DNA for the CDR3: TGCAGCGTTGTAGCTAGCTACGAGCAGTACTTC. This translates into CSVVASYEQYF.

The rearrangement links TRBV10-3 to TRBJ2-7, with 11 bases aligning to TRBD2. Germline loops: CDR1 ENHRY, CDR2 SYGVKD. CDR3 length: 14 amino acids. The ends lost 11 bases at V and 0 bases at J; junction bases unmatched: 6. The CDR3 spells CAAYTSGSSYEQYF. The CDR3 DNA sequence: TGTGCCGCCTATACTAGCGGGAGCTCCTACGAGCAGTACTTC.

The V and J genes are TRBV29-1 and TRBJ2-5; 7 bases map to TRBD1. CDR1 SQVTM and CDR2 ANQGSEA come from the germline V gene. The CDR3 sequence is 15 residues long. V lost 6 bases to trimming and J lost 4 bases; unmatched junction nucleotides: 14. The CDR3 protein is CSVGYWGTVRETQYF. CDR3 nucleotides: TGCAGCGTGGGTTATTGGGGGACAGTTCGAGAGACCCAGTACTTC.

In nucleotides, the CDR3 is TGTGCCAGCAGCTTTGGGACAGGGGGATGGAATCAGCCCCAGCATTTT. It specifies CASSFGTGGWNQPQHF. This sequence joins TRBV5-6 and TRBJ1-5, with 11 bases matching TRBD1. The CDR3 length is 16 residues. The germline CDR1 and CDR2 sequences are SGHDT and YYEEEE. Unmatched junction bases numbered 5, after V lost 2 bases and J lost 4 bases.

V gene TRBV14 combines with J gene TRBJ1-1; 7 nucleotides align to TRBD1. V lost 4 bases, J lost 4 bases, and 6 bases stayed unmatched. CDR1 and CDR2 from the germline V gene are SGHDN and FVKESK. CDR3 length equals 14 residues. The CDR3 here is CASSRLRDSTEAFF. The CDR3 nucleotides are TGTGCCAGCAGCCGCCTAAGGGACAGCACTGAAGCTTTCTTT.

The chain employs TRBV30 and TRBJ2-1, with 14 bases aligning to TRBD2. Losses at the gene ends were 5 bases for V and 9 bases for J; bases not matched to a gene: 0. Germline-derived CDR1 and CDR2 are GTSNPN and SVGIG (reference sequence). This CDR3 spans 12 amino acids. The CDR3 spells CAWGTSGGEQFF. The CDR3 DNA reads as TGTGCCTGGGGGACTAGCGGGGGTGAGCAGTTCTTC. The full variable domain, completed using reference TRBV30 and TRBJ2-1, is SQTIHQWPATLVQPVGSPLSLECTVEGTSNPNLYWYRQAAGRGLQLLFYSVGIGQISSEVPQNLSASRPQDRQFILSSKKLLLSDSGFYLCAWGTSGGEQFFGPGTRLTVL.

This clone came up once. V is TRBV7-9 and J is TRBJ2-3, with D uncertain. This CDR3 region has 13 residues. Between the trimmed V and J ends, which lost 4 bases and 0 bases, there was a span of 5 bases. The germline V gene encodes CDR1 SEHNR and CDR2 FQNEAQ (reference sequence). CDR3 region: CASSSTSTDTQYF. The CDR3 nucleotides read TGTGCCAGCAGCTCCACTAGCACAGATACGCAGTATTTT.

The V call is TRBV9, the J call TRBJ2-3; a weak D match, TRBD2 (6 bases). The V end was cut by 3 bases, the J end by 2 bases, with 10 bases between. Germline CDR1 and CDR2: SGDLS and YYNGEE. The CDR3 has 14 amino acids. CDR3 residues: CASSASGSTDTQYF. CDR3 nucleotide sequence: TGTGCCAGCAGCGCCAGCGGGTCCACAGATACGCAGTATTTT. Looking up the rest from reference TRBV9 and TRBJ2-3 gives the full variable domain: DSGVTQTPKHLITATGQRVTLRCSPRSGDLSVYWYQQSLDQGLQFLIQYYNGEERAKGNILERFSAQQFPDLHSELNLSSLELGDSALYFCASSASGSTDTQYFGPGTRLTVL.

The chain joins TRBV30 to TRBJ2-1, with TRBD2 matching over 9 bases. This CDR3 is 12 amino acids long. J gave up 10 bases and V 2 bases, and 3 bases lay outside the gene matches. CDR1 and CDR2 (germline): GTSNPN, SVGIG (reference sequence). The CDR3 spells CAWSLSGREQFF. DNA for the CDR3: TGTGCCTGGAGTCTTAGCGGGAGAGAGCAGTTCTTC.

This clone is a singleton in its sample. The chain combines TRBV10-1 with TRBJ2-1; possibly TRBD1 for D (5 bases). Trimming removed 0 bases at V and 12 bases at J, with 12 bases between. CDR3 length: 13 residues. Germline V lookup: CDR1 WNHNN, CDR2 SYGVQD (reference sequence). The CDR3 DNA reads TGCGCCAGCAGTGAGTCGGGGCTAGTCCGGCAGTTCTTC. It specifies CASSESGLVRQFF.

The chain has TRBV19 and TRBJ1-1; unclear D gene. CDR1 and CDR2 from the germline V gene are LNHDA and SQIVND (reference sequence). V lost 1 base and J lost 3, with 12 bases in between. This CDR3 has 15 amino acids. CDR3 loop: CASSIGENFYTEAFF. The CDR3 DNA reads as TGTGCCAGTAGTATAGGGGAGAATTTCTACACTGAAGCTTTCTTT.

This sequence joins TRBV9 and TRBJ2-1; D might be TRBD2 (6 bases). Trimming shortened V by 0 bases and J by 8 bases, and 12 bases separated the two germline ends. The length of the CDR3 is 14 residues. Germline V gives CDR1 SGDLS, CDR2 YYNGEE. CDR3 bases: TGTGCCAGCAGCGTAGCGGGAGAGTGGGATGAGCAGTTCTTC. Protein product: CASSVAGEWDEQFF.

The gene calls are TRBV10-3 and TRBJ2-3; D perhaps matches TRBD2 (6 bases). Trimming cost V 10 bases and J 2 bases, with 16 bases left between them. The CDR3 covers 14 residues. Germline CDR1 reads ENHRY; CDR2 reads SYGVKD. The CDR3 DNA follows: TGTGCCAGCATGGCGGCGGGATACACAGATACGCAGTATTTT. Translated, it gives CASMAAGYTDTQYF.

This chain connects TRBV6-5 to TRBJ2-1; possible D gene TRBD2, 5 bases. Trimming took 6 bases from V and 14 from J, leaving 11 bases between them. The CDR3 spans 10 residues. Germline V CDR1 and CDR2: MNHEY, SVGAGI. The CDR3 protein is CASRSGLEFF. In nucleotides, the CDR3 is TGTGCCAGCAGATCGGGGTTGGAGTTCTTC.

The V call is TRBV6-1, the J call TRBJ2-3; maybe TRBD2 (5 bases). Per the germline V gene, CDR1 is MNHNS and CDR2 is SASEGT. V was cut by 1 base and J by 0 bases, with 17 bases left in between. CDR3 size: 18 residues. CDR3 coding DNA: TGTGCCAGCAGTGAAGATCAAGCGACACTAGGGAGCACAGATACGCAGTATTTT. Protein product: CASSEDQATLGSTDTQYF.

Notes on this clone: The junction shows a germline mismatch at one end, possibly a read error. This sequence joins TRBV6-1 and TRBJ2-7; 7 nucleotides match TRBD1. Germline CDR1 reads MNHNS; CDR2 reads SASEGT. The CDR3 spans 13 residues. The CDR3 bases are TGTGCCAGCTGTGACAGGGTCTCCTACGAGCAGTACTTC. Protein: CASCDRVSYEQYF.